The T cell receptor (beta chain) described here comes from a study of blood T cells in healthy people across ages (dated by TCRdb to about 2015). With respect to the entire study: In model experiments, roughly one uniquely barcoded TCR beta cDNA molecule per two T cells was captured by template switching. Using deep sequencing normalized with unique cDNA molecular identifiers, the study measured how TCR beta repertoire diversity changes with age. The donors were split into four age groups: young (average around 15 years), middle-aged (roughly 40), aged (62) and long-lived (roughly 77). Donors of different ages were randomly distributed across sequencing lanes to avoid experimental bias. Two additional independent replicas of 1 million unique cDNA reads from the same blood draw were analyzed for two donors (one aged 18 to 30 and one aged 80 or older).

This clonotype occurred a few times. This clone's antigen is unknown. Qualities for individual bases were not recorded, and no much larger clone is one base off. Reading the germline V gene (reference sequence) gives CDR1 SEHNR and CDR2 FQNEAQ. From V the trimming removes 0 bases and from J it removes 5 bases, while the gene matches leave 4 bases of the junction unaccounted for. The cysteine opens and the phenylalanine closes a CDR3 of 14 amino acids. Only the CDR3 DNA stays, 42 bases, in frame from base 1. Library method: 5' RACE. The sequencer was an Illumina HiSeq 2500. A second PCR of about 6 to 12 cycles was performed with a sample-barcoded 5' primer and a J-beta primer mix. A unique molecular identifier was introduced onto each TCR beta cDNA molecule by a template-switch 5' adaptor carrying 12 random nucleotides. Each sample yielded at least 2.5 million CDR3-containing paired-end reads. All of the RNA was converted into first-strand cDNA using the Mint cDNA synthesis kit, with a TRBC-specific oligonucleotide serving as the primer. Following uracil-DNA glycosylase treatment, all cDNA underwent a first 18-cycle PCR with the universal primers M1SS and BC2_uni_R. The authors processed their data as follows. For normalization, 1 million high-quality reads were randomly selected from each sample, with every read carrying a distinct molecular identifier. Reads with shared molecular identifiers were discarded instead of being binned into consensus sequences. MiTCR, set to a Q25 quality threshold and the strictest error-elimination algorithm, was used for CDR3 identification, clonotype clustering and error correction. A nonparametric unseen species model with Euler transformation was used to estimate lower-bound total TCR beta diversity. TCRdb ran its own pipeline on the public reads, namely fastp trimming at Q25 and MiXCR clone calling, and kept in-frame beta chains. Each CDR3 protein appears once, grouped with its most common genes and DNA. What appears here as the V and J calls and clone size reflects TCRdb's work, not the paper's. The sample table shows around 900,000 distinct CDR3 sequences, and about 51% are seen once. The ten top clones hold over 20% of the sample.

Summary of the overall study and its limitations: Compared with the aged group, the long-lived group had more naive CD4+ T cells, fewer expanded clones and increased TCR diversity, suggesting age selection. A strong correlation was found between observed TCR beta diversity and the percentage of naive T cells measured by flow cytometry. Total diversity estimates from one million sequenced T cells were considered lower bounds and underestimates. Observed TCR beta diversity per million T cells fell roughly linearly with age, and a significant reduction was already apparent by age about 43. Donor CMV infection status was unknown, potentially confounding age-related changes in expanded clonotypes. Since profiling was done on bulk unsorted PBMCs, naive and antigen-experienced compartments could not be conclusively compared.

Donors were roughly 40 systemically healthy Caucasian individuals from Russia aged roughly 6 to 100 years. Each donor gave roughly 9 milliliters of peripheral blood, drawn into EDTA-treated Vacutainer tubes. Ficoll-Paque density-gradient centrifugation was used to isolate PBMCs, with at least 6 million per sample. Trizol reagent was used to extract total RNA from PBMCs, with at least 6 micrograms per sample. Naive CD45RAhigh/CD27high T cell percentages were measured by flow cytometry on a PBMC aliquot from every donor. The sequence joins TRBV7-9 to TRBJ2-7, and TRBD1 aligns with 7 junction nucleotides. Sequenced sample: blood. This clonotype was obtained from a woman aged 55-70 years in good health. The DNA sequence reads TGTGCCAGCAGCTTAGCAGGGGGCAAGAACGAGCAGTACTTC. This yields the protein CASSLAGGKNEQYF.